Sequencing of this T cell receptor (beta chain) was carried out in a study of blood T cell repertoires in COVID-19 (dated by TCRdb to between 2020 and 2021). Turning to the overall study: Samples covering the acute and convalescent phases of COVID-19 were provided by collaborators in the United States, Italy and Spain. The material from the prospective study consisted of cDNA or gDNA derived from T cells, B-cell-depleted T cells, or PBMCs. Subjects who had been exposed to COVID-19, were actively infected with it, or had recovered from it provided the deeply sampled blood TCRbeta repertoires that made up the dataset. The repertoires were made available in a free public database intended to serve as a resource for research on the immune response to SARS-CoV-2. The samples were drawn from two sources: the first 160 participants of the ongoing ImmuneRACE study, and 1,000 to 1,500 subjects contributed by 6 global collaborators. Nearly every sample came with metadata listing a de-identified subject ID, COVID-19 status, age in years and sex. Where available, HLA class I and class II types were taken from metadata supplied by the sample provider and were not determined by assay-based typing. Summary of the overall study and its limitations: Clinical and demographic metadata were provided uncurated, with the amount varying by source and participant.

TCRbeta CDR3 regions were amplified from genomic DNA using the immunoSEQ Assay, a bias-controlled multiplex PCR. On the study's bioinformatics: The number of nucleated cells in each sample was estimated by amplification of reference gene primers within the assay. To quantify the absolute abundance of each unique TCRbeta CDR3 rearrangement, sequence reads were collapsed and filtered. For each sample, productive Simpson clonality was calculated by taking the square root of Simpson's diversity index across productive rearrangements. TCRdb obtained this table from immuneACCESS and retained in-frame rearrangements with V and J assigned. These tables miss some clones; where compared with another copy, unresolved V genes account for less than half of the shortfall, and the remainder is unexplained. V and J calls and clone size follow that table, whereas D and trimming were derived from the DNA. Recorded for this sample are about 110,000 clones; 85% of them occurred a single time. Approximately 13% of the sample comes from the top ten.

The cysteine opens and the phenylalanine closes a CDR3 of 18 amino acids. Solely the CDR3 DNA is kept, with 54 bases framed from the first base. Whole blood was collected in K2EDTA tubes by collaborating institutions according to the institutions' own protocols. For TCRbeta analysis, collaborators shipped samples as frozen whole blood, isolated PBMCs, or DNA extracted from either of those sample types. A word on this clone: What this receptor recognizes is not known. Base qualities are not recorded, but no much larger clone differs from it by a single base.

Recombination joined TRBV21-1 with TRBJ2-2; the D call TRBD1 from the table was never checked on the DNA. TRBV21-1 is a known pseudogene. The source material was peripheral blood. This clonotype originated in a human donor in a cohort sampled during active COVID-19. CDR3 reads: CASSYSPRGLFLTGELFF. The bases read TGTGCCAGCAGCTATTCCCCAAGGGGGTTATTCCTCACCGGGGAGCTGTTTTTT.